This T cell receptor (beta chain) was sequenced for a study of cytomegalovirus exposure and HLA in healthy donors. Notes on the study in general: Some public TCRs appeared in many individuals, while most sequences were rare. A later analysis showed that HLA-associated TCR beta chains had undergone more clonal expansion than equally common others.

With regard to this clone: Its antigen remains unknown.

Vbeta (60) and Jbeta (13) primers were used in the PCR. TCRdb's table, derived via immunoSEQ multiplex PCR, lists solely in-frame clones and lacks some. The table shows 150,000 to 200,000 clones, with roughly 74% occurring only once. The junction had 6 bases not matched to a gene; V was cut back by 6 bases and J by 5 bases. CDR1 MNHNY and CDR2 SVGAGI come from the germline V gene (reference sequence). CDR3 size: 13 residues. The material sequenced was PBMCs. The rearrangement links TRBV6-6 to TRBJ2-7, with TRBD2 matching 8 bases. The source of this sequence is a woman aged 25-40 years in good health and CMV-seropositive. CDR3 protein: CASRPGGLNEQYF. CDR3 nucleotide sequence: TGTGCCAGCAGGCCGGGGGGGCTCAACGAGCAGTACTTC.